One sample yielded the 12 T cell receptor beta chains listed below, sequenced in a study of Ad26.COV2.S vaccination and SARS-CoV-2 variants. Treatment specified: around 19 received Ad26.COV2.S at low or high dose, single or two shots; roughly five received placebo; per-sample allocation not given. Samples were taken on day 63 after the first vaccine or placebo injection. Repertoires were generated with immunoSEQ multiplex PCR, while TCRdb's copy carries only in-frame clones and drops some. The sample holds 300,000 to 400,000 clones; 87% are singletons and the top ten take about 3%. The sequencing here drew on peripheral blood, taken in a trial of Ad26.COV2.S vaccine versus placebo. All receptors derive from a person between 18 and 65 years old who received the Ad26.COV2.S COVID-19 vaccine or a placebo.

V usage is TRBV6-5 and J usage is TRBJ1-4, with 9 bases matching TRBD1. Trimming cost V 6 bases and J 6 bases; bases outside gene matches: 5. The CDR3 contains 14 residues. Germline V CDR1 and CDR2: MNHEY, SVGAGI. This CDR3 reads CASSRTGVYEKLFF. The CDR3 DNA follows: TGTGCCAGCAGCAGGACAGGGGTTTATGAAAAACTGTTTTTT.

The chain links TRBV29-1 to TRBJ2-7; 8 bases agree with TRBD1. The V segment lost 2 bases and the J segment 3 bases; nucleotides outside the gene matches: 6. Germline assignment: CDR1 SQVTM and CDR2 ANQGSEA. The CDR3 runs to 14 residues. CDR3 nucleotides: TGCAGCGTTGAAATCCAGGGGGCTCTCTACGAGCAGTACTTC. The encoded protein is CSVEIQGALYEQYF.

V is TRBV7-2 and J is TRBJ2-5, with 9 positions matching TRBD2. V was pared by 2 bases and J by 5 bases, with 6 bases of the junction left unmatched. The CDR3 sequence is 15 residues long. Germline V lookup: CDR1 SGHTA, CDR2 FQGNSA. The CDR3 region has the DNA TGTGCCAGCAGCTTATTCGCGGGGGGGAAGGAGACCCAGTACTTC. Amino acids: CASSLFAGGKETQYF. Together with reference TRBV7-2 and TRBJ2-5, the CDR3 gives the full variable domain: GAGVSQSPSNKVTEKGKDVELRCDPISGHTALYWYRQSLGQGLEFLIYFQGNSAPDKSGLPSDRFSAERTGGSVSTLTIQRTQQEDSAVYLCASSLFAGGKETQYFGPGTRLLVL.

Turning to this clone: Compared with germline, one end of the junction differs, possibly owing to a read error. The chain uses TRBV30 and TRBJ1-3; TRBD1 might be the D (5 bases). The CDR3 totals 11 residues. The germline V gene encodes CDR1 GTSNPN and CDR2 SVGIG (reference sequence). CDR3 region: CAWSVGTGPSF. The CDR3 DNA reads as TGTGCCTGGAGTGTCGGTACGGGACCCAGTTTT.

The J gene is TRBJ2-5, the V gene TRBV10-3, with 10 bases aligning to TRBD1. Germline values: CDR1 ENHRY, CDR2 SYGVKD. The V segment lost 9 bases and the J segment 4 bases; nucleotides outside the gene matches: 5. The CDR3 contains 13 residues. The CDR3 DNA reads as TGTGCCATAGGGACAGGGGTACGAGAGACCCAGTACTTC. It yields the protein CAIGTGVRETQYF.

The chain is built from TRBV6-2 or TRBV6-3 and TRBJ1-3; the D is unclear. Germline CDR1 reads MNHEY; CDR2 reads SVGEGT. The CDR3 is 15 residues long. V dropped 6 bases and J dropped 0 bases, with 12 bases sitting between them. CDR3 DNA sequence: TGTGCCAGCAGCCCACAGCGATTCTCTGGAAACACCATATATTTT. As protein: CASSPQRFSGNTIYF.

This clone was recorded only once. The gene calls are TRBV11-1 and TRBJ2-7, with 11 bases fitting TRBD1. Trimming removed 5 bases from V and 4 bases from J; junction bases left unmatched: 10. CDR1 is SGHAT and CDR2 is FQDESV in the germline V gene (reference sequence). The CDR3 length is 16 residues. The CDR3 reads CASSGEGQGAVYEQYF. The DNA for the CDR3 is TGTGCCAGCAGCGGGGAAGGACAGGGGGCGGTATACGAGCAGTACTTC.

This clone was counted between two and nine times. V usage is TRBV19 and J usage is TRBJ1-5; 7 nucleotides agree with TRBD1. The germline gives CDR1 LNHDA, CDR2 SQIVND (reference sequence). The CDR3 totals 14 residues. V trimming: 3 bases; J trimming: 5 bases; junction bases outside the gene matches: 4. The CDR3 reads CASSIYRGDQPQHF. The CDR3 DNA follows: TGTGCCAGTAGTATTTACAGGGGAGATCAGCCCCAGCATTTT.

The chain has TRBV19 and TRBJ1-5, with a possible D match to TRBD1 (6 bases). The CDR3 has 15 residues. V was clipped by 3 bases and J by 5 bases, with 14 bases between them. Germline V gene lookup returns CDR1 LNHDA and CDR2 SQIVND (reference sequence). The CDR3 nucleotides read TGTGCCAGTAGTATCGGGGAGGGGGGGTATCAGCCCCAGCATTTT. Translation gives CASSIGEGGYQPQHF.

The rearrangement uses TRBV7-2 and TRBJ1-5, with D perhaps TRBD1 (5 bases). The V and J ends lost 0 bases and 6 bases respectively, with 18 bases between them. The germline CDR1 and CDR2 sequences are SGHTA and FQGNSA. The CDR3 covers 17 residues. The CDR3 coding sequence is TGTGCCAGCAGCTTAGCGCCCCGGGGCTGGGGGGGTCAGCCCCAGCATTTT. Amino acid sequence: CASSLAPRGWGGQPQHF.

This clone came up a few times. V usage is TRBV6-2 or TRBV6-3 and J usage is TRBJ2-1; tentative D call: TRBD2 (5 bases). Germline loops: CDR1 MNHEY, CDR2 SVGEGT. V lost 3 bases and J lost 3, with 18 bases in between. The CDR3 length is 17 residues. In nucleotides, the CDR3 is TGTGCCAGCAGTTATCTGGCCAATCGAGGGTACTACAATGAGCAGTTCTTC. This encodes CASSYLANRGYYNEQFF.

V and J are TRBV4-1 and TRBJ1-1; perhaps TRBD1 as D (6 bases). The CDR3 runs to 14 residues. From germline, CDR1 is MGHRA and CDR2 YSYEKL. V lost 4 bases and J 4 bases, leaving 13 bases between the germline ends. The CDR3 nucleotides read TGCGCCAGCAGCCCCAGGGGTACGGGCACTGAAGCTTTCTTT. It codes for CASSPRGTGTEAFF.